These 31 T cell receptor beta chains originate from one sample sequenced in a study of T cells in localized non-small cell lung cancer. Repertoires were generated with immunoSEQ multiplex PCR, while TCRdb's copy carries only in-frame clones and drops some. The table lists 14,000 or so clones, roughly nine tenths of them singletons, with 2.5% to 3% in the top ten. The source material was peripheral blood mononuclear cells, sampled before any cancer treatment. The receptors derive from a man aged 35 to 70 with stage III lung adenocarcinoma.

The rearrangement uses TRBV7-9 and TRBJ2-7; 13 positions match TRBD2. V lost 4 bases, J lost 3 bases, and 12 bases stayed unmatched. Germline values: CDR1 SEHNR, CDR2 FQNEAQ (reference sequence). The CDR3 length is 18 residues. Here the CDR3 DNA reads TGTGCCAGCAGCTCGCCGGGACACCGACTAGCGGGAGGCTACGAGCAGTACTTC. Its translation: CASSSPGHRLAGGYEQYF.

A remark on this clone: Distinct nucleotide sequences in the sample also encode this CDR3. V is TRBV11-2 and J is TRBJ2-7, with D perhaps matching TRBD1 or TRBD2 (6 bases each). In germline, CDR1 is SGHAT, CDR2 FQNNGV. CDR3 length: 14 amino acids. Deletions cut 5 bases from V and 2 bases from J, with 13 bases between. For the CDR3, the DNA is TGTGCCAGCAGCAGAGGGGGGACCGCCTACGAGCAGTACTTC. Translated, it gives CASSRGGTAYEQYF.

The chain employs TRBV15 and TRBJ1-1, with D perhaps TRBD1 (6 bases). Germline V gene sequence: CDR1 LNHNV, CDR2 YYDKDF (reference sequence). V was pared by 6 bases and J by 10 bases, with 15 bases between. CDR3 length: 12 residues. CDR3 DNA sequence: TGTGCCACCAGAGGTGGAGGGGGATCAGCTTTCTTT. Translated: CATRGGGGSAFF. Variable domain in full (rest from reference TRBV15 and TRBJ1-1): DAMVIQNPRYQVTQFGKPVTLSCSQTLNHNVMYWYQQKSSQAPKLLFHYYDKDFNNEADTPDNFQSRRPNTSFCFLDIRSPGLGDTAMYLCATRGGGGSAFFGQGTRLTVV.

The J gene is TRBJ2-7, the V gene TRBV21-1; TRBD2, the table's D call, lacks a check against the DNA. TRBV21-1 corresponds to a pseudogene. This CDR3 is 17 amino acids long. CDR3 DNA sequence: TGTGCCAGCAGCAAAGACCCTCGTAGCGGGCGCTCCTACGAGCAGTACTTC. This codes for CASSKDPRSGRSYEQYF.

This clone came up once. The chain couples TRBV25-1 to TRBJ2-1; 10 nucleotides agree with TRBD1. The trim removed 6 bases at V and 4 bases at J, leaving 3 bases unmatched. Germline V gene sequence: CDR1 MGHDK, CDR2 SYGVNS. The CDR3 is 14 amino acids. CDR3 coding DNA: TGTGCCAGCAGATCGGGACAGGGGTACAATGAGCAGTTCTTC. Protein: CASRSGQGYNEQFF.

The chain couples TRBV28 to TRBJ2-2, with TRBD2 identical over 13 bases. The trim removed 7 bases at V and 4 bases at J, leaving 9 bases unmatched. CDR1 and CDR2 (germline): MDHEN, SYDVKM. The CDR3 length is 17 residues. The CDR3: CASTTSGRPRLTGELFF. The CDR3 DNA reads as TGTGCCAGCACGACTAGCGGGAGGCCCAGGCTCACCGGGGAGCTGTTTTTT.

For the CDR3, the DNA is TGTGCCAGCACACCACCGGGACTAAATTCCTACGAGCAGTACTTC. Its protein is CASTPPGLNSYEQYF. The chain combines TRBV28 with TRBJ2-7; 7 bases align to TRBD2. There are 15 residues in the CDR3. Germline assignment: CDR1 MDHEN and CDR2 SYDVKM. Trimming removed 7 bases from V and 1 base from J; junction bases left unmatched: 10. Filled out from reference TRBV28 and TRBJ2-7, the complete variable domain reads DVKVTQSSRYLVKRTGEKVFLECVQDMDHENMFWYRQDPGLGLRLIYFSYDVKMKEKGDIPEGYSVSREKKERFSLILESASTNQTSMYLCASTPPGLNSYEQYFGPGTRLTVT.

Here the CDR3 reads CASSQSWTEQETQYF. CDR3 coding DNA: TGTGCCAGCAGCCAATCGTGGACAGAACAAGAGACCCAGTACTTC. The chain combines TRBV14 with TRBJ2-5; maybe TRBD1 (6 bases). The CDR3 runs to 15 residues. Germline V lookup: CDR1 SGHDN, CDR2 FVKESK. Trimming took 2 bases from V and 2 from J, leaving 12 bases between them.

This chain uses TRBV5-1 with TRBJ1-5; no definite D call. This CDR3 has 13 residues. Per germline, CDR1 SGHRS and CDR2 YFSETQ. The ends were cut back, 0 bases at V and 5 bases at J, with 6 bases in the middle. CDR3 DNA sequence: TGCGCCAGCAGCTTGGACCGAGATCAGCCCCAGCATTTT. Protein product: CASSLDRDQPQHF.

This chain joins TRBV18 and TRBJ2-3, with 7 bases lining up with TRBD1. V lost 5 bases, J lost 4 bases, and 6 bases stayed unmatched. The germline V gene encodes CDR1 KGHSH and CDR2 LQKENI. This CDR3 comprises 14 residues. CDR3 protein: CASSAPGTADTQYF. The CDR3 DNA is TGTGCCAGCTCAGCGCCCGGGACAGCAGATACGCAGTATTTT.

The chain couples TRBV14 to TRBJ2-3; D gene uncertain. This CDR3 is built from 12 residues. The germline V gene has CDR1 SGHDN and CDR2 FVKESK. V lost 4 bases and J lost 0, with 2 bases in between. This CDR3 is CASSRSTDTQYF. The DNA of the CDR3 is TGTGCCAGCAGCCGGAGCACAGATACGCAGTATTTT.

CDR3 DNA sequence: TGTGCCAGCAGTTCTATCCGGGCTGCCTACGAGCAGTACTTC. Its translation: CASSSIRAAYEQYF. V is TRBV28 and J is TRBJ2-7; D ambiguous. Germline V CDR1 and CDR2: MDHEN, SYDVKM. The CDR3 is 14 amino acids. V was cut by 4 bases and J by 2 bases, with 12 bases left in between.

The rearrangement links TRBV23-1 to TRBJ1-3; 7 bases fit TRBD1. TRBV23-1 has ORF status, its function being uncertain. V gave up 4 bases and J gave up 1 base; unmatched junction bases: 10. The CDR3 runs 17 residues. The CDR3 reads CASSRNRGEWSGNTIYF. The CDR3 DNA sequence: TGCGCCAGCAGTCGGAACAGGGGTGAATGGTCTGGAAACACCATATATTTT.

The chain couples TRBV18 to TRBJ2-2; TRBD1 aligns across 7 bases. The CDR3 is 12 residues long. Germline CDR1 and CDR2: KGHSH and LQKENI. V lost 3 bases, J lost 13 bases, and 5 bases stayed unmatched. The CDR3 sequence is CASSPDRVVLFF. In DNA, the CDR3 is TGTGCCAGCTCACCCGACAGGGTTGTGCTGTTTTTT.

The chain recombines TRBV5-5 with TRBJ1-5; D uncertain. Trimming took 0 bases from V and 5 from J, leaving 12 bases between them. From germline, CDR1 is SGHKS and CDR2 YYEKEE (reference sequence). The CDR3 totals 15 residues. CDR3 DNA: TGTGCCAGCAGCTTGGCCCCTACCAACGATCAGCCCCAGCATTTT. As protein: CASSLAPTNDQPQHF.

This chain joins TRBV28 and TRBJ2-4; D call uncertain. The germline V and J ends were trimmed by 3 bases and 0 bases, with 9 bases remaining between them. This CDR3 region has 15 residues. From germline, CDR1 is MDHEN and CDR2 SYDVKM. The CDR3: CASSFGQLAKNIQYF. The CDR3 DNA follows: TGTGCCAGCAGTTTTGGGCAGCTAGCCAAAAACATTCAGTACTTC.

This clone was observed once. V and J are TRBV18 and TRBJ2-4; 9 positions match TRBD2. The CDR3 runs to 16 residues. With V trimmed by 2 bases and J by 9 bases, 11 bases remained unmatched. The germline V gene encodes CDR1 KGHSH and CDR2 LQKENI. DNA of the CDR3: TGTGCCAGCTCACCAATCGTAGCGGGGGATAGTAGCATTCAGTACTTC. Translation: CASSPIVAGDSSIQYF.

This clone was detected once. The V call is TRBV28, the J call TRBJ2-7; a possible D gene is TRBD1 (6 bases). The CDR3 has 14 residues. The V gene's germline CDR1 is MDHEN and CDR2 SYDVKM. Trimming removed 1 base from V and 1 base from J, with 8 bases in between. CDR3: CASSLSGQSYEQYF. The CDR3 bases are TGTGCCAGCAGTTTATCCGGACAGTCCTACGAGCAGTACTTC.

Here the CDR3 DNA reads TGTGCCAGCAGCCAAGATGGTGGGGGAGTCGGCAATGAGCAGTTCTTC. As protein: CASSQDGGGVGNEQFF. The rearrangement joins TRBV4-2 to TRBJ2-1; D possibly uses TRBD1 or TRBD2 (5 bases each). The CDR3 has 16 residues. V was pared by 0 bases and J by 6 bases, with 15 bases between. Per the germline V gene, CDR1 is LGHNA and CDR2 is YNFKEQ.

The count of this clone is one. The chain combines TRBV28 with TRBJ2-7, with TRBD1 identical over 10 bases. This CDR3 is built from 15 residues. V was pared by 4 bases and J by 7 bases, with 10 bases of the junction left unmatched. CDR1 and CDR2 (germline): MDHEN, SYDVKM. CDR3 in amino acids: CASSSPSGTGVEQYF. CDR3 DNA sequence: TGTGCCAGCAGTTCCCCGTCCGGGACAGGGGTTGAGCAGTACTTC.

The CDR3, as DNA: TGTGCCAGCAGCCAAGAGTTCTCTGGAAACACCATATATTTT. Encoded protein: CASSQEFSGNTIYF. The chain combines TRBV4-2 with TRBJ1-3; D remains unclear. V was cut by 0 bases and J by 0 bases, with 3 bases left in between. Per the germline V gene, CDR1 is LGHNA and CDR2 is YNFKEQ. This CDR3 spans 14 amino acids.

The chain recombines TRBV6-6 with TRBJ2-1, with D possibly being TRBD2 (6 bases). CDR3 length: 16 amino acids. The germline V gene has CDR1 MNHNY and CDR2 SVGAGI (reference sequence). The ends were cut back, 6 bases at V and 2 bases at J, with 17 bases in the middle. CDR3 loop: CASSLSLAPTYNEQFF. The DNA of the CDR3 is TGTGCCAGCAGCCTCAGTCTAGCGCCAACCTACAATGAGCAGTTCTTC.

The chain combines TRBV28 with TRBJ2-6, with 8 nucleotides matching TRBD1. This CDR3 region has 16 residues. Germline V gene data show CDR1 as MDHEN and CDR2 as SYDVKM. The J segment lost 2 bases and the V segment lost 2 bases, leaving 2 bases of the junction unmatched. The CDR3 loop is CASSLPGGTGANVLTF. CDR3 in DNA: TGTGCCAGCAGTTTACCAGGGGGCACTGGGGCCAACGTCCTGACTTTC. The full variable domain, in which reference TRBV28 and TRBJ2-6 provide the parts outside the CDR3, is DVKVTQSSRYLVKRTGEKVFLECVQDMDHENMFWYRQDPGLGLRLIYFSYDVKMKEKGDIPEGYSVSREKKERFSLILESASTNQTSMYLCASSLPGGTGANVLTFGAGSRLTVL.

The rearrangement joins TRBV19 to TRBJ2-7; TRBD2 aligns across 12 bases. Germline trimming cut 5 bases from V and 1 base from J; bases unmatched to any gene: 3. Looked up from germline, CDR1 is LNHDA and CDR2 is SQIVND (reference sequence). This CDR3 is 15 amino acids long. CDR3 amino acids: CASSSGLAGSYEQYF. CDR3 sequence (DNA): TGTGCCAGTAGTTCAGGACTAGCGGGGTCCTACGAGCAGTACTTC.

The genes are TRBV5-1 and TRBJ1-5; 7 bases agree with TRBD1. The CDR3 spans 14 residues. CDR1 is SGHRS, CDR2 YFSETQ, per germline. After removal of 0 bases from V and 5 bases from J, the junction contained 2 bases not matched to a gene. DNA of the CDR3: TGCGCCAGCAGCTTGGGAGGGGGCGATCAGCCCCAGCATTTT. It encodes CASSLGGGDQPQHF.

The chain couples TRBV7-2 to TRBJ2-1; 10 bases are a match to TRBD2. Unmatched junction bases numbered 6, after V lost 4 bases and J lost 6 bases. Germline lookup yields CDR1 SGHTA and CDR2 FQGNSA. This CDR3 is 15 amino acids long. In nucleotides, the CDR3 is TGTGCCAGCAGCTCCGCGAGCGGGAGGGCCAATGAGCAGTTCTTC. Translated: CASSSASGRANEQFF.

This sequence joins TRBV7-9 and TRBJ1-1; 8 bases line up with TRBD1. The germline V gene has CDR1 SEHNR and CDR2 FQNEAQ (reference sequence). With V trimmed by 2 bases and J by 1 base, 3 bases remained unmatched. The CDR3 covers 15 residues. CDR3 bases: TGTGCCAGCAGCTTAATGGGACAGGCGAACACTGAAGCTTTCTTT. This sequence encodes CASSLMGQANTEAFF.

This CDR3 is CASSSHTDTQYF. CDR3 bases: TGTGCCAGCAGCTCCCACACAGATACGCAGTATTTT. This chain uses TRBV7-6 with TRBJ2-3, with D hard to call. Germline V gives CDR1 SGHVS, CDR2 FNYEAQ. V gave up 4 bases and J gave up 2 bases, with 4 bases separating them. This CDR3 has 12 amino acids.

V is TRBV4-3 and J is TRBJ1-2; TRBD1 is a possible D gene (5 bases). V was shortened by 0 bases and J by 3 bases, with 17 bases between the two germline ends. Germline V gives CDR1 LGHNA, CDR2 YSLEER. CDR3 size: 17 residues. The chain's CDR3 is CASSQDMGVRFDYGYTF. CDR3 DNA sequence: TGCGCCAGCAGCCAAGATATGGGGGTACGCTTCGACTATGGCTACACCTTC.

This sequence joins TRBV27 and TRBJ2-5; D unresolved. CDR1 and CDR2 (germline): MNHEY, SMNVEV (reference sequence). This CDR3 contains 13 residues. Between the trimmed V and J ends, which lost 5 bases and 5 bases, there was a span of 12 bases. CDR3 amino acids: CASSTLVGETQYF. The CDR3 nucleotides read TGTGCCAGCAGTACTCTCGTAGGGGAGACCCAGTACTTC.

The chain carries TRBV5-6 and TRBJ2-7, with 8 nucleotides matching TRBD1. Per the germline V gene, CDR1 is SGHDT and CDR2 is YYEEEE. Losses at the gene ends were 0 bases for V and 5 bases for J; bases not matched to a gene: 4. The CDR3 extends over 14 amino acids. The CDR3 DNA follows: TGTGCCAGCAGCTTGGGGACAGGGTTCCACGAGCAGTACTTC. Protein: CASSLGTGFHEQYF.